The subject of this entry is one T cell receptor (beta chain). V was clipped by 2 bases and J by 2 bases, with 13 bases between them. The CDR3 runs 16 residues. The V gene's germline CDR1 is MDHEN and CDR2 SYDVKM. The method was immunoSEQ multiplex PCR; TCRdb's version includes in-frame clones alone and lacks a portion of them. The sample records 60,000 or so clones, around 81% being singletons. The data originate from a study of OX40 agonist ivuxolimab in advanced cancers. Study-level information: The diagnoses of dose-escalation patients were hepatocellular carcinoma, melanoma, renal cell or head and neck cancer. Partial responses, seen in three patients, involved one hepatocellular carcinoma and two cutaneous melanomas. Averaging 60 years in age, with a range of roughly 23 to 80, the cohort was around 87% male.

The starting material was CD4+ or CD8+ T cells sorted from blood, obtained in a trial of the OX40 agonist ivuxolimab. The rearrangement uses TRBV28 and TRBJ1-5; D perhaps matches TRBD1 (6 bases). The sequence was obtained from an adult with an advanced solid tumor such as melanoma, head and neck, liver or kidney cancer. The chain's CDR3 is CASSLVLQGGNQPQHF. The CDR3 nucleotides are TGTGCCAGCAGTTTAGTTCTACAGGGAGGCAATCAGCCCCAGCATTTT. The entire variable domain, with the rest obtained from reference TRBV28 and TRBJ1-5, is as follows: DVKVTQSSRYLVKRTGEKVFLECVQDMDHENMFWYRQDPGLGLRLIYFSYDVKMKEKGDIPEGYSVSREKKERFSLILESASTNQTSMYLCASSLVLQGGNQPQHFGDGTRLSIL.